This is a list of T cell receptor beta chains from one sample in a study of cytomegalovirus exposure and HLA in healthy donors. Some clones are missing from TCRdb's copy, which holds only in-frame ones; the method was immunoSEQ multiplex PCR. The sample carries some 200,000 clones, 79% recorded once. The sequencing input was PBMCs. The receptor source for this set is a girl under 18 in good health and CMV-seropositive. The CDR3 runs from the conserved cysteine through the conserved F or W. A D gene is named only where the DNA matches it firmly. A row's size may be missing; if present it is once, few, many or a size class.

j_call | cdr3_length | d_call | clone_size | v_call | cdr3_aa | cdr3_nt
TRBJ2-1 | 15 | TRBD2 | many | TRBV2 | CASSVGLASYNEQFF | TGTGCCAGCAGTGTGGGACTAGCTTCCTACAATGAGCAGTTCTTC
TRBJ2-3 | 16 | TRBD2 | - | TRBV5-1 | CASSSKGTSVIDTQYF | TGCGCCAGCAGCTCGAAGGGGACTAGCGTAATAGATACGCAGTATTTT
TRBJ1-6 | 14 | - | - | TRBV6-6 | CASSQGLGNSPLHF | TGTGCCAGCAGTCAGGGTCTCGGCAATTCACCCCTCCACTTT
TRBJ1-1 | 16 | - | - | TRBV7-8 | CASSLLARSGNTEAFF | TGTGCCAGCAGCTTATTAGCCAGGAGCGGAAACACTGAAGCTTTCTTT
TRBJ2-7 | 14 | - | few | TRBV4-1 | CASSQVATEYEQYF | TGCGCCAGCAGCCAAGTGGCGACAGAATACGAGCAGTACTTC
TRBJ2-1 | 15 | TRBD2 | - | TRBV6-4 | CASSEAASGNNEQFF | TGTGCCAGCAGTGAAGCAGCTAGCGGAAACAATGAGCAGTTCTTC
TRBJ2-2 | 16 | TRBD1 | - | TRBV9 | CASSVGGTVNTGELFF | TGTGCCAGCAGCGTGGGTGGGACAGTGAACACCGGGGAGCTGTTTTTT
TRBJ1-1 | 15 | - | - | TRBV5-1 | CASSYPGMGNTEAFF | TGCGCCAGCAGCTATCCGGGGATGGGGAACACTGAAGCTTTCTTT
TRBJ2-1 | 15 | - | - | TRBV5-4 | CASSFRDPGDNEQFF | TGTGCCAGCAGCTTCCGAGACCCCGGGGACAATGAGCAGTTCTTC
TRBJ2-5 | 16 | TRBD2 | - | TRBV9 | CASSTGLAGSVETQYF | TGTGCCAGCAGCACCGGACTAGCGGGGTCGGTAGAGACCCAGTACTTC
TRBJ2-6 | 15 | - | few | TRBV11-3 | CASSVGHTGANVLTF | TGTGCCAGCAGCGTTGGACATACTGGGGCCAACGTCCTGACTTTC
TRBJ1-1 | 15 | TRBD1 | - | TRBV11-2 | CASSLNTGGPTEAFF | TGTGCCAGCAGCTTAAACACAGGGGGTCCCACTGAAGCTTTCTTT
TRBJ2-5 | 11 | TRBD2 | - | TRBV5-6 | CASGEGETQYF | TGTGCCTCCGGGGAGGGAGAGACCCAGTACTTC
TRBJ2-5 | 15 | - | - | TRBV28 | CASSLIGLEGETQYF | TGTGCCAGCAGTTTAATTGGCCTAGAGGGTGAGACCCAGTACTTC
TRBJ1-2 | 17 | TRBD1 | once | TRBV27 | CASSLLGQRLGENGYTF | TGTGCCAGCAGCCTTCTGGGACAGCGACTAGGGGAAAATGGCTACACCTTC
TRBJ2-3 | 16 | TRBD2 | - | TRBV5-1 | CASSPPTSGGTDTQYF | TGCGCCAGCAGCCCCCCGACTAGCGGGGGCACAGATACGCAGTATTTT
TRBJ1-4 | 13 | - | - | TRBV4-1 | CASSQEGSVGLFF | TGCGCCAGCAGCCAAGAGGGGAGTGTCGGACTGTTTTTT
TRBJ1-6 | 16 | - | - | TRBV30 | CAWKWVGATKNSPLHF | TGTGCCTGGAAGTGGGTAGGGGCCACAAAGAATTCACCCCTCCACTTT
TRBJ2-7 | 14 | - | few | TRBV9 | CASSVVAGAGEQYF | TGTGCCAGCAGCGTAGTTGCAGGGGCGGGCGAGCAGTACTTC
TRBJ1-1 | 13 | - | - | TRBV6-4 | CASSFGENTGAFF | TGTGCCAGCAGTTTCGGGGAGAACACTGGAGCTTTCTTT
TRBJ2-7 | 14 | TRBD1 | - | TRBV7-2 | CASREPGQGYEQYF | TGTGCCAGCAGGGAGCCGGGACAGGGTTACGAGCAGTACTTC
TRBJ1-4 | 15 | - | - | TRBV7-6 | CASSPRARANEKLFF | TGTGCCAGCAGCCCAAGGGCGAGGGCTAATGAAAAACTGTTTTTT
TRBJ2-5 | 13 | - | - | TRBV18 | CASSPGTRETQYF | TGTGCCAGCTCACCCGGTACGAGGGAGACCCAGTACTTC
TRBJ1-6 | 14 | TRBD1 | - | TRBV13 | CASSQRGPQSPLHF | TGTGCCAGCAGCCAAAGGGGGCCCCAATCACCCCTCCACTTT
TRBJ2-4 | 16 | TRBD1 | - | TRBV6-6 | CASSPEIQGAGNIQYF | TGTGCCAGCAGTCCCGAGATCCAGGGGGCGGGAAACATTCAGTACTTC
TRBJ1-2 | 14 | TRBD1 | - | TRBV13 | CASFLEGQALGYTF | TGTGCCAGCTTCTTGGAGGGACAGGCCTTGGGCTACACCTTC
TRBJ1-5 | 16 | - | - | TRBV5-8 | CASSPTTGGLFRPQHF | TGTGCCAGCAGTCCTACCACGGGGGGACTATTTAGACCCCAGCATTTT
TRBJ2-7 | 13 | TRBD1 | - | TRBV2 | CASSVNRGLEQYF | TGTGCCAGCAGTGTTAACAGGGGGCTCGAGCAGTACTTC
TRBJ1-1 | 13 | - | - | TRBV5-5 | CASSFASGTEAFF | TGTGCCAGCAGCTTCGCATCGGGAACTGAAGCTTTCTTT
TRBJ2-7 | 14 | TRBD1 | - | TRBV7-2 | CASSSRTGGYEQYF | TGTGCCAGCAGCTCCCGGACAGGGGGCTACGAGCAGTACTTC
TRBJ1-6 | 14 | - | - | TRBV2 | CASGNRDGNSPLHF | TGTGCCAGCGGGAACAGGGATGGTAATTCACCCCTCCACTTT
TRBJ1-2 | 15 | TRBD1 | - | TRBV7-8 | CASSLTGQPNYGYTF | TGTGCCAGCAGCCTTACGGGACAGCCTAACTATGGCTACACCTTC
TRBJ2-5 | 14 | TRBD2 | - | TRBV19 | CASSSSGGTETQYF | TGTGCCAGTAGTTCTAGCGGGGGGACAGAGACCCAGTACTTC
TRBJ1-5 | 16 | - | - | TRBV7-8 | CASSLGRGVSNQPQHF | TGTGCCAGCAGCTTAGGGAGGGGCGTAAGCAATCAGCCCCAGCATTTT
TRBJ1-1 | 13 | - | - | TRBV5-1 | CASSPGLGTEAFF | TGCGCCAGCAGCCCAGGGTTGGGCACTGAAGCTTTCTTT
TRBJ2-2 | 12 | TRBD2 | - | TRBV7-6 | CASSLRGDELFF | TGTGCCAGCAGCTTACGGGGGGATGAGCTGTTTTTT
TRBJ2-1 | 19 | TRBD2 | - | TRBV11-2 | CASSLGRGLAGASYNEQFF | TGTGCCAGCAGCTTAGGTCGGGGACTAGCGGGGGCCTCCTACAATGAGCAGTTCTTC
TRBJ2-7 | 16 | - | - | TRBV5-6 | CASSWTRGGGGYEQYF | TGTGCCAGCAGCTGGACCCGGGGCGGGGGCGGCTACGAGCAGTACTTC
TRBJ2-7 | 15 | - | - | TRBV27 | CASSLDPGDSYEQYF | TGTGCCAGCAGTTTAGACCCTGGAGACTCCTACGAGCAGTACTTC
TRBJ2-7 | 21 | TRBD2 | - | TRBV5-1 | CASSLHRHNNRLAGGFYEQYF | TGCGCCAGCAGCTTACATAGGCATAATAACCGACTAGCGGGGGGGTTTTACGAGCAGTACTTC
TRBJ2-3 | 14 | TRBD2 | - | TRBV6-5 | CASRRSGGADTQYF | TGTGCCAGCAGACGGAGCGGGGGGGCAGATACGCAGTATTTT
TRBJ1-2 | 13 | TRBD1 | once | TRBV2 | CASRPRGRFGYTF | TGTGCCAGCAGACCTAGGGGGCGCTTCGGCTACACCTTC
TRBJ1-1 | 14 | - | - | TRBV5-8 | CASRHRARYTEAFF | TGTGCCAGCCGGCACAGGGCAAGGTACACTGAAGCTTTCTTT
TRBJ2-5 | 17 | TRBD2 | - | TRBV5-4 | CASSTLSGGAVGETQYF | TGTGCCAGCAGCACCTTAAGCGGGGGGGCCGTCGGAGAGACCCAGTACTTC
TRBJ2-5 | 16 | - | - | TRBV13 | CASSRIPLAYQETQYF | TGTGCCAGCAGCCGCATCCCGCTAGCGTACCAAGAGACCCAGTACTTC
TRBJ2-5 | 11 | - | - | TRBV5-1 | CASSGGETQYF | TGCGCCAGCAGCGGAGGTGAGACCCAGTACTTC
TRBJ1-1 | 14 | TRBD1 | - | TRBV30 | CAWRSGQRRAEAFF | TGTGCCTGGAGGTCGGGACAGAGAAGGGCTGAAGCTTTCTTT
TRBJ2-4 | 15 | - | - | TRBV5-1 | CASSQEQGAKNIQYF | TGCGCCAGCAGCCAAGAACAGGGAGCCAAAAACATTCAGTACTTC
TRBJ2-2 | 17 | - | - | TRBV4-3 | CASSQGDWTPNTGELFF | TGCGCCAGCAGCCAAGGGGACTGGACGCCGAACACCGGGGAGCTGTTTTTT
TRBJ1-2 | 15 | - | - | TRBV27 | CASTPRGGHNYGYTF | TGTGCCAGCACCCCCAGGGGCGGACATAACTATGGCTACACCTTC
TRBJ1-2 | 12 | - | once | TRBV5-5 | CASSLETGGYTF | TGTGCCAGCAGCTTAGAGACGGGGGGCTACACCTTC
TRBJ2-7 | 15 | - | - | TRBV7-2 | CASSLVWASTYEQYF | TGTGCCAGCAGCTTAGTGTGGGCCAGTACCTACGAGCAGTACTTC
TRBJ1-2 | 12 | TRBD1 | - | TRBV14 | CAGDRENYGYTF | TGTGCCGGGGACAGGGAGAACTATGGCTACACCTTC
TRBJ2-3 | 15 | TRBD1 | - | TRBV7-9 | CASSGGQGHTDTQYF | TGTGCCAGCAGCGGGGGACAGGGCCACACAGATACGCAGTATTTT
TRBJ2-7 | 9 | - | - | TRBV6-1 | CARSSEQYF | TGTGCGAGATCATCCGAGCAGTACTTC
TRBJ1-5 | 14 | - | - | TRBV19 | CASNPDRGNQPQHF | TGTGCCAGTAACCCGGACAGAGGCAATCAGCCCCAGCATTTT
TRBJ2-1 | 12 | - | once | TRBV29-1 | CSVVGQANEQFF | TGCAGCGTTGTTGGCCAGGCTAATGAGCAGTTCTTC
TRBJ2-2 | 16 | TRBD2 | - | TRBV9 | CASSPSGGSNTGELFF | TGTGCCAGCAGCCCTAGCGGGGGGTCGAACACCGGGGAGCTGTTTTTT
TRBJ2-5 | 15 | TRBD2 | - | TRBV19 | CASRRTSGPQETQYF | TGTGCCAGTAGACGAACTAGCGGGCCACAAGAGACCCAGTACTTC
TRBJ2-5 | 14 | - | once | TRBV6-5 | CASSPTIAKETQYF | TGTGCCAGCAGTCCGACTATCGCCAAAGAGACCCAGTACTTC